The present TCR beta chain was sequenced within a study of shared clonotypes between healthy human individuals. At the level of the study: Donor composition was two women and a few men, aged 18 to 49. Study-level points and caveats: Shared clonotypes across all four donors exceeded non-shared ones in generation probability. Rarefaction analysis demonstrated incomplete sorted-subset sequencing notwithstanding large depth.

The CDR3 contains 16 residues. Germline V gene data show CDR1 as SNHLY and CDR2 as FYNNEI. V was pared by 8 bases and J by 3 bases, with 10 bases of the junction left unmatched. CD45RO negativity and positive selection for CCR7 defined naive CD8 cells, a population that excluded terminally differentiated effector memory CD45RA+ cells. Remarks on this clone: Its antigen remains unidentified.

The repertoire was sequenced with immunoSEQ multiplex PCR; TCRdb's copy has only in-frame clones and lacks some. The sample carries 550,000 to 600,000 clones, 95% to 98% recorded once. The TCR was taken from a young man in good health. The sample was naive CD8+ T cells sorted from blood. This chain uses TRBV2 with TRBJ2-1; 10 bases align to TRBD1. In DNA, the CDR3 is TGTGCCAGCGGGACAGGGGCAACTCTCTTCTACAATGAGCAGTTCTTC. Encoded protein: CASGTGATLFYNEQFF. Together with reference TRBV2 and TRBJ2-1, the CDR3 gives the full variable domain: EPEVTQTPSHQVTQMGQEVILRCVPISNHLYFYWYRQILGQKVEFLVSFYNNEISEKSEIFDDQFSVERPDGSNFTLKIRSTKLEDSAMYFCASGTGATLFYNEQFFGPGTRLTVL.